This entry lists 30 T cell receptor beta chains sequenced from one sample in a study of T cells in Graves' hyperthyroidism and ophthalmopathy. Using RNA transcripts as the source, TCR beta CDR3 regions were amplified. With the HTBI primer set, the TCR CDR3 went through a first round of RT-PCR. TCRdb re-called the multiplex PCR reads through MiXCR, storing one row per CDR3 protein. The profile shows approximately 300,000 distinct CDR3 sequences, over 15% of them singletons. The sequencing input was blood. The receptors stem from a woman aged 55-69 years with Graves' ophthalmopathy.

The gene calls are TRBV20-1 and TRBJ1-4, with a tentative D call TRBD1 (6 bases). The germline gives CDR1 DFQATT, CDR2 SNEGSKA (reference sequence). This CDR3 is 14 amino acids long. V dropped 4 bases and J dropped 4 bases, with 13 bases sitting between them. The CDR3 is CSATPAQGNEKLFF. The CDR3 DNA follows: TGCAGTGCTACCCCCGCACAGGGTAATGAAAAACTGTTTTTT.

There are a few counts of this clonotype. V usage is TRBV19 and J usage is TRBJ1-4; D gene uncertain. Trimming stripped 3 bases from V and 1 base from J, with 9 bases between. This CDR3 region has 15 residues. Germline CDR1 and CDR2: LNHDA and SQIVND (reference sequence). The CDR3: CASSMSGRTNEKLFF. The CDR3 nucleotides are TGTGCCAGTAGTATGAGTGGACGAACTAATGAAAAACTGTTTTTT.

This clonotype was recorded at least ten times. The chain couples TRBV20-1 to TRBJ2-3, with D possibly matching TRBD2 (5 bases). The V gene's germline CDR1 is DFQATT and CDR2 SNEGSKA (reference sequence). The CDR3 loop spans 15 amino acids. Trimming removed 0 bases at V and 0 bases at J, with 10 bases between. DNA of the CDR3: TGCAGTGCTAGAGATCCTAGGACTAGCACAGATACGCAGTATTTT. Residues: CSARDPRTSTDTQYF.

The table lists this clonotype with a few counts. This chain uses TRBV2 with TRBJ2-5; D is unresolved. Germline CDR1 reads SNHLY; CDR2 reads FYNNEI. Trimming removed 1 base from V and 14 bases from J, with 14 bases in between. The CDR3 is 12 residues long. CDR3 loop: CASSEGPSDSYF. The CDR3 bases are TGTGCCAGCAGTGAAGGACCGAGTGATTCTTACTTC. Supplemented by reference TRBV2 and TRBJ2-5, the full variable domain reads EPEVTQTPSHQVTQMGQEVILRCVPISNHLYFYWYRQILGQKVEFLVSFYNNEISEKSEIFDDQFSVERPDGSNFTLKIRSTKLEDSAMYFCASSEGPSDSYFGPGTRLLVL.

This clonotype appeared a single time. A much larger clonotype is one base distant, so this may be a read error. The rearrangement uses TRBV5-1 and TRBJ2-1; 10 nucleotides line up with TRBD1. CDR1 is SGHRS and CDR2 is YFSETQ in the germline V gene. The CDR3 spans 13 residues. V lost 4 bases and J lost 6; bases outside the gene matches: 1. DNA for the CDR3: TGCGCCAGCAGCCGGGACAGGGGCAATGAGCAGTTCTTC. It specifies CASSRDRGNEQFF.

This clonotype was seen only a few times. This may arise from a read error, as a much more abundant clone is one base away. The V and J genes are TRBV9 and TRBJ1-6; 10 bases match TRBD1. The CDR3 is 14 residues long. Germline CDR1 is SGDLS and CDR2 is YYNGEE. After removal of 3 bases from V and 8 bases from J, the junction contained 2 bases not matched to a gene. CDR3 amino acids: CASSGDRGYSPLHF. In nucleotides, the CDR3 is TGTGCCAGCAGCGGGGACAGGGGTTATTCACCCCTCCACTTT.

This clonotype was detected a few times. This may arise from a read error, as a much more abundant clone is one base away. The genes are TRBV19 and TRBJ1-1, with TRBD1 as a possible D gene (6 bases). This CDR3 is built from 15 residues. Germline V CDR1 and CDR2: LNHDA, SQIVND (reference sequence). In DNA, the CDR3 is TGTGCCAGTAGTGCCGACAGGATTGGGAACACTGAAGTTTTCTTT. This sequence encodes CASSADRIGNTEVFF.

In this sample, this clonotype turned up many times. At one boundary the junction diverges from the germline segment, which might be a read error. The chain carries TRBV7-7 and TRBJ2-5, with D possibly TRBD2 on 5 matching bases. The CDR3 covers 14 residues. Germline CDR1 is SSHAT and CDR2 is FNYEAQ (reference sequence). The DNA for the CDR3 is TGTGCTAGCAGCCCGGGATCAGCTGTCGAGACCCAGTACTTC. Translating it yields CASSPGSAVETQYF.

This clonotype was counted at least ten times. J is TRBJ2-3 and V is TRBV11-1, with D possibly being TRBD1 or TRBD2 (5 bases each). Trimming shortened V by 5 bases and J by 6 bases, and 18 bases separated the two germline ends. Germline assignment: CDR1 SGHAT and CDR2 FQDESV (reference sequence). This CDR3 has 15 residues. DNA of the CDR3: TGTGCCAGCAGCCCACGGGGCCTAGATGCCGATACGCAGTATTTT. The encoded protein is CASSPRGLDADTQYF.

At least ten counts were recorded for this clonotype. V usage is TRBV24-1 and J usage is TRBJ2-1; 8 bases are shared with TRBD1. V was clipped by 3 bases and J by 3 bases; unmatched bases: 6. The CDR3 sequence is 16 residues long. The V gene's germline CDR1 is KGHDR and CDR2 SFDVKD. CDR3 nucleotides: TGTGCCACCAGTGATCCCCGACAGGGGAGCTACAATGAGCAGTTCTTC. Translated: CATSDPRQGSYNEQFF.

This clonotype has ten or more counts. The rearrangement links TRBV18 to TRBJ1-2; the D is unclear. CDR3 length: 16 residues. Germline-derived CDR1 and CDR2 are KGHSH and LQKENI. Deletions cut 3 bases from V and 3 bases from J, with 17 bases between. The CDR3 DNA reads TGTGCCAGCTCACCCTCCTTCGGAGACACAGACTATGGCTACACCTTC. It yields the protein CASSPSFGDTDYGYTF. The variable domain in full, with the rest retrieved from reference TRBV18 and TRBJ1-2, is NAGVMQNPRHLVRRRGQEARLRCSPMKGHSHVYWYRQLPEEGLKFMVYLQKENIIDESGMPKERFSAEFPKEGPSILRIQQVVRGDSAAYFCASSPSFGDTDYGYTFGSGTRLTVV.

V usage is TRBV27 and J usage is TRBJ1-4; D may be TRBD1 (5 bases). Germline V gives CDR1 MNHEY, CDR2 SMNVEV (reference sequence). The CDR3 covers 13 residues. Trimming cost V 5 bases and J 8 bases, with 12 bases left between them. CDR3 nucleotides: TGTGCCAGCAGTCCCCGACAGAGGGAAAAACTGTTTTTT. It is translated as CASSPRQREKLFF.

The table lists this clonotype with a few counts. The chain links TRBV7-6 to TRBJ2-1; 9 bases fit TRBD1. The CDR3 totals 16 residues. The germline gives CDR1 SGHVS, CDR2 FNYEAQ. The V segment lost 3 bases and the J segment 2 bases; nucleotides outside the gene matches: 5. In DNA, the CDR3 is TGTGCCAGCAGCTTGGCGGGGACAGGGCCCTACAATGAGCAGTTCTTC. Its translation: CASSLAGTGPYNEQFF. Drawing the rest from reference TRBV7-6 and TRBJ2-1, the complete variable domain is GAGVSQSPRYKVTKRGQDVALRCDPISGHVSLYWYRQALGQGPEFLTYFNYEAQQDKSGLPNDRFSAERPEGSISTLTIQRTEQRDSAMYRCASSLAGTGPYNEQFFGPGTRLTVL.

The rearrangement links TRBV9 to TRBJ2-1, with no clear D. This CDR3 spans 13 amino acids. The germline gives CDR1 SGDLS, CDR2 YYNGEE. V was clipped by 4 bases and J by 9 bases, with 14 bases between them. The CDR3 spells CASSPRTAFEQFF. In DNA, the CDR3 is TGTGCCAGCAGCCCTCGGACGGCGTTTGAGCAGTTCTTC.

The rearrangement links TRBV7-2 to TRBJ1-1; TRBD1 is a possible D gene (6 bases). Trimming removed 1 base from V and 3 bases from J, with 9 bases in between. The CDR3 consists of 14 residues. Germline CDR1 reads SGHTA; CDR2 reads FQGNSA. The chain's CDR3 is CASSLEGGDTEAFF. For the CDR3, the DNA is TGTGCCAGCAGCTTAGAGGGGGGTGACACTGAAGCTTTCTTT.

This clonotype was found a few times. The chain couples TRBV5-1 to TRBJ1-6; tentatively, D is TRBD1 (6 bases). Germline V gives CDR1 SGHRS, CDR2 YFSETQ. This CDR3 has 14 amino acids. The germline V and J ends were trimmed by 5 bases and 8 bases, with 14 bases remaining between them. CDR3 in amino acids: CASSVGANDSPLHF. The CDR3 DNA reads TGCGCCAGCAGTGTGGGGGCGAATGATTCACCCCTCCACTTT. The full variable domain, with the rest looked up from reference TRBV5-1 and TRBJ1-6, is KAGVTQTPRYLIKTRGQQVTLSCSPISGHRSVSWYQQTPGQGLQFLFEYFSETQRNKGNFPGRFSGRQFSNSRSEMNVSTLELGDSALYLCASSVGANDSPLHFGNGTRLTVT.

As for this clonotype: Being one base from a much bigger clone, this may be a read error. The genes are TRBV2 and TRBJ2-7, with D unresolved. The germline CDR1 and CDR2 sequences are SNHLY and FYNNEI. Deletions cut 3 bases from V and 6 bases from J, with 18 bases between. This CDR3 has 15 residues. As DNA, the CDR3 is TGTGCCAGCAGTGATCCCCCCAGGTTTATGGCCGAGCAGTACTTC. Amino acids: CASSDPPRFMAEQYF.

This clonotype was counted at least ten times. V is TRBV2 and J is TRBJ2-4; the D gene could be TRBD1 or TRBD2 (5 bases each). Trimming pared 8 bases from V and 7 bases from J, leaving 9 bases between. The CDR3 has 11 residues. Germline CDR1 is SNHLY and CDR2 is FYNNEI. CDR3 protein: CASARDNIQYF. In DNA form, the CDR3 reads TGTGCCAGCGCGAGGGACAACATTCAGTACTTC. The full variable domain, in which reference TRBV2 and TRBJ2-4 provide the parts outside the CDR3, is EPEVTQTPSHQVTQMGQEVILRCVPISNHLYFYWYRQILGQKVEFLVSFYNNEISEKSEIFDDQFSVERPDGSNFTLKIRSTKLEDSAMYFCASARDNIQYFGAGTRLSVL.

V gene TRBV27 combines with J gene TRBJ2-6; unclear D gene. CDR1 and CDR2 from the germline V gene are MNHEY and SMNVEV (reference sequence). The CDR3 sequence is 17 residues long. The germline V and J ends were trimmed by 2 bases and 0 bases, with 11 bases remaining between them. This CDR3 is CASSLQRPISGANVLTF. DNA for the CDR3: TGTGCCAGCAGTTTACAACGACCGATCTCTGGGGCCAACGTCCTGACTTTC.

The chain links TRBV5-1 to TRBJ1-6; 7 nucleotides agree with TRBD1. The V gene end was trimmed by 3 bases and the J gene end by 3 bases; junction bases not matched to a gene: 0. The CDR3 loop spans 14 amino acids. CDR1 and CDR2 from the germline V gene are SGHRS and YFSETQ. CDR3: CASSWTGYNSPLHF. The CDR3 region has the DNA TGCGCCAGCAGCTGGACAGGCTATAATTCACCCCTCCACTTT. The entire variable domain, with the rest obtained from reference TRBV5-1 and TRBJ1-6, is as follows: KAGVTQTPRYLIKTRGQQVTLSCSPISGHRSVSWYQQTPGQGLQFLFEYFSETQRNKGNFPGRFSGRQFSNSRSEMNVSTLELGDSALYLCASSWTGYNSPLHFGNGTRLTVT.

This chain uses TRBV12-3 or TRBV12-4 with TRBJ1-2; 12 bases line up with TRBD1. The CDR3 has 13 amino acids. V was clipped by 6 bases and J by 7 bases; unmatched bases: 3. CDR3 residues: CASRRDRGLGYTF. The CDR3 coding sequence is TGTGCCAGCAGACGGGACAGGGGGCTTGGCTACACCTTC.

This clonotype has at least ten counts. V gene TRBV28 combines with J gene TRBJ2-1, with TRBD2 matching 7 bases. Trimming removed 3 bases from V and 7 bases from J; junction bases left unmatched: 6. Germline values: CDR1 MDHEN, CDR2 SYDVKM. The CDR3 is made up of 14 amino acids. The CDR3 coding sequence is TGTGCCAGCAGTTTTTCCGGGAGGTTGAATGAGCAGTTCTTC. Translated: CASSFSGRLNEQFF.

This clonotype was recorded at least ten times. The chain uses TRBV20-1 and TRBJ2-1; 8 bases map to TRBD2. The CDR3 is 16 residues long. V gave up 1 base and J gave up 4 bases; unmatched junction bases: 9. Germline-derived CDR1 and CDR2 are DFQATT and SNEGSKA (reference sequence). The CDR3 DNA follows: TGCAGTGCTAGAGGAGGGGTAGCGGGACGTTACAATGAGCAGTTCTTC. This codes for CSARGGVAGRYNEQFF.

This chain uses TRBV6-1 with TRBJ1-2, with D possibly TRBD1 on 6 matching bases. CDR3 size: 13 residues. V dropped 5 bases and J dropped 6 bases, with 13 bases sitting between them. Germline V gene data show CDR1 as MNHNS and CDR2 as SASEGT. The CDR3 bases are TGTGCCAGCAGTAAACAGGGCTTGGATGGCTACACCTTC. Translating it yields CASSKQGLDGYTF.

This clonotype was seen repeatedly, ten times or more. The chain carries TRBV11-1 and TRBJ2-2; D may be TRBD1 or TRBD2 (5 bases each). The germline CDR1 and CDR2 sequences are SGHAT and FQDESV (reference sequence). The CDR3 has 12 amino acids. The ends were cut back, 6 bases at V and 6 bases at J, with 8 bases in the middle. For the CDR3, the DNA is TGTGCCAGCAGAAAGGGACCCGGGGAGCTGTTTTTT. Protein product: CASRKGPGELFF.

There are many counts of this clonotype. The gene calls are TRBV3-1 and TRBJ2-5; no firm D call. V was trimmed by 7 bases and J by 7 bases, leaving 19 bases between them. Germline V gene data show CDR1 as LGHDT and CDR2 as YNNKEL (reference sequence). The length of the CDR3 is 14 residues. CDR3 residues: CASTLEGSLGTQYF. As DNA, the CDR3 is TGTGCCAGCACCCTAGAAGGGTCTCTTGGGACCCAGTACTTC.

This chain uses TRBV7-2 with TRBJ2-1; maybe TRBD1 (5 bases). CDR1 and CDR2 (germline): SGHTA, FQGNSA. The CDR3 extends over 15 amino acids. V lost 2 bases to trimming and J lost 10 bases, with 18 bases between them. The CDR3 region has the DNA TGTGCCAGCAGCTTAAGGGGCAGGGCTTCACGGGAGCAGTTCTTC. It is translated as CASSLRGRASREQFF.

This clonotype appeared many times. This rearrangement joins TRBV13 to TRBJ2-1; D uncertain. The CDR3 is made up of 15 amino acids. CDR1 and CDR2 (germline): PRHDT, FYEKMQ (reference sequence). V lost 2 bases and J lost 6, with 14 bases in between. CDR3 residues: CASSLSLYPGNEQFF. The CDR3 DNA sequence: TGTGCCAGCAGCTTATCCCTTTACCCCGGCAATGAGCAGTTCTTC.

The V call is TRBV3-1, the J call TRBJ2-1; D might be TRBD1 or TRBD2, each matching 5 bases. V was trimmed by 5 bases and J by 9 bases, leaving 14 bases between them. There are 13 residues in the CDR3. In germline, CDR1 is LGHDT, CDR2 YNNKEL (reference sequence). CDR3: CASSGSRDAEQFF. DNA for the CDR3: TGTGCCAGCAGCGGGAGCAGGGACGCTGAGCAGTTCTTC.

In nucleotides, the CDR3 is TGTGCCAGCAGCTTAGTCCAGTTGGGGTGGGTCCATAGCAATCAGCCCCAGCATTTT. Encoded protein: CASSLVQLGWVHSNQPQHF. The rearrangement joins TRBV7-2 to TRBJ1-5, with D hard to call. V shed 1 base and J shed 0 bases, with 19 bases lying between them. Looked up from germline, CDR1 is SGHTA and CDR2 is FQGNSA. There are 19 residues in the CDR3. Looking up the rest from reference TRBV7-2 and TRBJ1-5 gives the full variable domain: GAGVSQSPSNKVTEKGKDVELRCDPISGHTALYWYRQSLGQGLEFLIYFQGNSAPDKSGLPSDRFSAERTGGSVSTLTIQRTQQEDSAVYLCASSLVQLGWVHSNQPQHFGDGTRLSIL.